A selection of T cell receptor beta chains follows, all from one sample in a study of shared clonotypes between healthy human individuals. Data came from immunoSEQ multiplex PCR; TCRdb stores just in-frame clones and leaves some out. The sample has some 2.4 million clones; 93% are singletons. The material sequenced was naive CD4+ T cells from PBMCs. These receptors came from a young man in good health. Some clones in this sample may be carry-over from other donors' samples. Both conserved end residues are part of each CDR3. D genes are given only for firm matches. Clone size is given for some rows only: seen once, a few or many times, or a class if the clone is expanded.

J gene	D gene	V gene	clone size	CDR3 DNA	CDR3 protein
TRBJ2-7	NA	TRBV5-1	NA	TGCGCCAGCAGCATAGCGGCCTTGAGGGACAGCTCCTACGAGCAGTACTTC	CASSIAALRDSSYEQYF
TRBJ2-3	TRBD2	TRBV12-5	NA	TGTGCTAGTGCCATGGGACTAGCGGGACGGACAGATACGCAGTATTTT	CASAMGLAGRTDTQYF
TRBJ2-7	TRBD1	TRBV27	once	TGTGCCAGCAGTCACCGGGACAGATCCTACGAGCAGTACTTC	CASSHRDRSYEQYF
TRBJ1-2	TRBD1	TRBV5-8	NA	TGTGCCAGCAGCCTGGGACAGGGTTATAACTATGGCTACACCTTC	CASSLGQGYNYGYTF
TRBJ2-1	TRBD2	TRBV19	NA	TGTGCCAGTAGTATTCGACTAGCGGGAGGGGTTTACAATGAGCAGTTCTTC	CASSIRLAGGVYNEQFF
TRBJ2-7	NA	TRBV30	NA	TGTGCCTGGACCTCTAGGGGGCGGGGCGAGCAGTACTTC	CAWTSRGRGEQYF
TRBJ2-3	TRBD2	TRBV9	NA	TGTGCCAGCAGCTCCCTAGCGGGGGACACAGATACGCAGTATTTT	CASSSLAGDTDTQYF
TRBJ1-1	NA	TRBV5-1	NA	TGCGCCAGCAGCATAGACAGGCCGAACACTGAAGCTTTCTTT	CASSIDRPNTEAFF
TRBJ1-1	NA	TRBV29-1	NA	TGCAGCGGGCTGGGGGGCGCGCGCACTGAAGCTTTCTTT	CSGLGGARTEAFF
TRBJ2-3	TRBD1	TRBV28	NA	TGTGCGATCCAAAGGGGGCGCACAGATACGCAGTATTTT	CAIQRGRTDTQYF
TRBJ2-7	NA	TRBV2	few	TGTGCCAGCAGTCCACAGTCCTACGAGCAGTACTTC	CASSPQSYEQYF
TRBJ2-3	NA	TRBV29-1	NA	TGCAGCGTTGACCCCAGTACAGATACGCAGTATTTT	CSVDPSTDTQYF
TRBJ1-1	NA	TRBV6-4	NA	TGTGCCAGCAGTGACTCGGCCACTGAAGCTTTCTTT	CASSDSATEAFF
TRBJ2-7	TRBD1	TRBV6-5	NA	TGTGCCACCCGACAGGGTCCCCGTGAGCAGTACTTC	CATRQGPREQYF
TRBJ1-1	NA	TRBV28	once	TGTGCCAGCAGTTCAGGGTACACTGAAGCTTTCTTT	CASSSGYTEAFF
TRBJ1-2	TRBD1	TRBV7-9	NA	TGTGCCAGCAGACTTGGGACAGCAGCTAACTATGGCTACACCTTC	CASRLGTAANYGYTF
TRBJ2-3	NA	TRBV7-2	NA	TGTGCCAGCAGCTTAGCCCCGGGAAGCACAGATACGCAGTATTTT	CASSLAPGSTDTQYF
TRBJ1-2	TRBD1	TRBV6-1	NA	TGTGCCAGCAGTAAGGACAGGGGGCAGGATGGCTACACCTTC	CASSKDRGQDGYTF
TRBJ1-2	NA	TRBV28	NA	TGTGCCAGCACCTGGGGAACTATGGGCTACACCTTC	CASTWGTMGYTF
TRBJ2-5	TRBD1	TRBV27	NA	TGTGCCAGCAGGGATCGCCGGGACAGGGGGCTGCGAGAGACCCAGTACTTC	CASRDRRDRGLRETQYF
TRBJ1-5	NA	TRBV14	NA	TGTGCCAGCAGCCAAGATTTCAGTCAGCCCCAGCATTTT	CASSQDFSQPQHF
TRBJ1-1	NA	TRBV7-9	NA	TGTGCCAGCAGCCCGTTAGTCAAGGACACTGAAGCTTTCTTT	CASSPLVKDTEAFF
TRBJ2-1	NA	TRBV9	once	TGTGCCAGCAGCGTAGGCTATGAGCAGTTCTTC	CASSVGYEQFF
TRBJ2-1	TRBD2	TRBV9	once	TGTGCCAGCAGTACTAGCGGGAGGGCATACAATGAGCAGTTCTTC	CASSTSGRAYNEQFF
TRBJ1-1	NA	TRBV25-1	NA	TGTGCCAGCAGTGCAACCCATCACGGGGACACTGAAGCTTTCTTT	CASSATHHGDTEAFF
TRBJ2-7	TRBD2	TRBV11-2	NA	TGTGCCAGCAGCTGGGGGGGGAGCTACGAGCAGTACTTC	CASSWGGSYEQYF
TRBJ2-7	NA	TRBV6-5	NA	TGTGCCAGCAGGCCAACCCCCTACGAGCAGTACTTC	CASRPTPYEQYF
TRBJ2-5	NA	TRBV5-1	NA	TGCGCCAGCAGCTCAAAACAAGAGACCCAGTACTTC	CASSSKQETQYF
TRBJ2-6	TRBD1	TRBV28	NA	TGTGCCAGCAGGGCGAGGACAGGGTTTGTAGTCCCTGGGGCCAACGTCCTGACTTTC	CASRARTGFVVPGANVLTF
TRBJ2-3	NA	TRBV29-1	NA	TGCAGCGTTGGGGGAACAGATACGCAGTATTTT	CSVGGTDTQYF
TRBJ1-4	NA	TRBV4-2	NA	TGTGCCAGCAGCCTGGGGGGTTTTCCAACTAATGAAAAACTGTTTTTT	CASSLGGFPTNEKLFF
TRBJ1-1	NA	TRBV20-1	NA	TGCAGTGTGGACCCGAACACTGAAGCTTTCTTT	CSVDPNTEAFF
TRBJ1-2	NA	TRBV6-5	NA	TGTGCCAGCAGTACACAGGGATCGGGGGGCTACACCTTC	CASSTQGSGGYTF
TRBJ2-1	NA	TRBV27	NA	TGTGCCAGCAGTTTACCTCCCTCCAATGAGCAGTTCTTC	CASSLPPSNEQFF
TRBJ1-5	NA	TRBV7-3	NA	TGTGCCAGCAGCTCCCTCCCAGGTCAGCCCCAGCATTTT	CASSSLPGQPQHF
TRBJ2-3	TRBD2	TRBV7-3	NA	TGTGCCAGCAGCCTTGCCGGGACTAGCAATGCGGATACGCAGTATTTT	CASSLAGTSNADTQYF
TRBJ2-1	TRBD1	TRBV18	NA	TGTGCCAGCTCACCGCAGGACAGGGGGTTCAATGAGCAGTTCTTC	CASSPQDRGFNEQFF
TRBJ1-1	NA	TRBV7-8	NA	TGTGCCAGCAGTTTAGGGGAGTGGGTTGAAGCTTTCTTT	CASSLGEWVEAFF
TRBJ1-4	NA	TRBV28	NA	TGTGCCAGCACCTCCGGATCTAGTGAAAAACTGTTTTTT	CASTSGSSEKLFF
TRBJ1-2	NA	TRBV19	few	TGTGCCACCCAACGGGACTATGGCTACACCTTC	CATQRDYGYTF